This section outlines one T cell receptor (beta chain) sequence together with its context. This clonotype has a count of ten or more. The clone's antigen remains unknown. No base-level quality is on record; no much larger clone is a single base apart. V ends up 5 bases short and J 5 bases short, with an unmatched junction base count of 9. The CDR3 starts with the cysteine, ends with the phenylalanine, and has 17 residues. The only DNA kept is the CDR3, 51 bases in frame from the first base. The germline V gene (reference sequence) supplies CDR1 SEHNR and CDR2 FQNEAQ. Library preparation used RT-PCR. Sequenced using an Illumina HiSeq 2500. Starting from the raw public reads, TCRdb applied fastp trimming at Q25, assembled clones with MiXCR and retained in-frame beta chains. One record per CDR3 amino acid sequence lists the most common genes and DNA. The sample table contains about 190,000 distinct CDR3 sequences; only one count was recorded for roughly 14% of them. The ten largest account for roughly 26% of the sample.

These data originate in a study of response to subunit inactivated influenza vaccine listed by TCRdb under 2018. Concerning the study at large: The study used deep quantitative T cell receptor repertoire profiling to track responses to a trivalent subunit inactivated influenza vaccine.

The full study reports these points: The authors suggested that each seasonal influenza vaccination may recruit only a limited number of new T cells.

The TCR originated in a man between 45 and 60 years old who received an inactivated influenza vaccine. Donor details come from another sample of the same person, matched by shared clones. The sequenced sample was CD8+ T cells sorted from PBMCs, obtained roughly 5 days after vaccination. The chain is made from TRBV7-9 and TRBJ2-2; TRBD1 fits 12 bases in the junction. The CDR3 protein sequence reads: CASSGRDRGRKTGELFF. The DNA sequence reads TGTGCCAGCAGCGGCCGGGACAGGGGGCGCAAAACCGGGGAGCTGTTTTTT.